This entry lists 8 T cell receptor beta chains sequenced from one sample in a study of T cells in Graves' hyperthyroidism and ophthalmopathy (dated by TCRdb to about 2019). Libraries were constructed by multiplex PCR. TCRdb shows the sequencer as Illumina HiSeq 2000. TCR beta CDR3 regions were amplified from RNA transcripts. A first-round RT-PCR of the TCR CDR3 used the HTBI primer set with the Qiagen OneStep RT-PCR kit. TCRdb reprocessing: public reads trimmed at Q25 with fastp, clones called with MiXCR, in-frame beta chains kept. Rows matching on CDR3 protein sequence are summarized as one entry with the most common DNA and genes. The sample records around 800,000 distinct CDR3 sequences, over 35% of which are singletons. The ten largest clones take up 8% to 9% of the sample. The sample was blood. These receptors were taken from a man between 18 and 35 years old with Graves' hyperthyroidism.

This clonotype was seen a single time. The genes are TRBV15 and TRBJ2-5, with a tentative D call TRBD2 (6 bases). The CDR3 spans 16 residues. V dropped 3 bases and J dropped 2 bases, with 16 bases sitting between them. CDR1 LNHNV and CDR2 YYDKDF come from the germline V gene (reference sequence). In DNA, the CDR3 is TGTGCCACCAGCAGGGGTCGGGGGATATCACAAGAGACCCAGTACTTC. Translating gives CATSRGRGISQETQYF.

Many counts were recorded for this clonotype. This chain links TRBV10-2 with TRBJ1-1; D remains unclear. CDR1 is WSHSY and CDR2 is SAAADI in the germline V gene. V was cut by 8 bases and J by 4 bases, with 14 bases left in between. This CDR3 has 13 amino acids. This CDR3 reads CASLDPTSTEAFF. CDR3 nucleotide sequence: TGCGCCAGCCTCGACCCCACCAGCACTGAAGCTTTCTTT.

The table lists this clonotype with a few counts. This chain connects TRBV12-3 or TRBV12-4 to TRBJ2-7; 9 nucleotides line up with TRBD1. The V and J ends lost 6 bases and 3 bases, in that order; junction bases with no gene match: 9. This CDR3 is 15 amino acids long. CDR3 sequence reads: CASSSNRGPSYEQYF. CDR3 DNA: TGTGCCAGCAGCTCGAACAGGGGGCCAAGCTACGAGCAGTACTTC.

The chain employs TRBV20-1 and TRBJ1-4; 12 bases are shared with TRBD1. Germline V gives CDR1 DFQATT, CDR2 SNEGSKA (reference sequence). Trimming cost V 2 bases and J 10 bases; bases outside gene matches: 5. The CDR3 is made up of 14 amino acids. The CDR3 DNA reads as TGCAGTGCTAGACCGGGACAGGGGGCTGGAAAACTGTTTTTT. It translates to CSARPGQGAGKLFF.

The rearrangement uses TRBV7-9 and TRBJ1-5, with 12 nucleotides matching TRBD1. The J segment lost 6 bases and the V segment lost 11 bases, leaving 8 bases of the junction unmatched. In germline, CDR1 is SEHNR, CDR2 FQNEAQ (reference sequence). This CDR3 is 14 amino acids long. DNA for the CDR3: TGTGCCGCCGGGACAGGGGGCGATTGTCAGCCCCAGCATTTT. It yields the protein CAAGTGGDCQPQHF.

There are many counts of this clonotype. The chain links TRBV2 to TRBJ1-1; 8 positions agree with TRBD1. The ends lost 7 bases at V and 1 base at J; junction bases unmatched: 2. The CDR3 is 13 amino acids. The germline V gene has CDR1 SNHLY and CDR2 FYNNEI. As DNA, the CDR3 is TGTGCCAGCATAGGGACAGGGAACACTGAAGCTTTCTTT. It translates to CASIGTGNTEAFF. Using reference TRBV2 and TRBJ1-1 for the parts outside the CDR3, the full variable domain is EPEVTQTPSHQVTQMGQEVILRCVPISNHLYFYWYRQILGQKVEFLVSFYNNEISEKSEIFDDQFSVERPDGSNFTLKIRSTKLEDSAMYFCASIGTGNTEAFFGQGTRLTVV.

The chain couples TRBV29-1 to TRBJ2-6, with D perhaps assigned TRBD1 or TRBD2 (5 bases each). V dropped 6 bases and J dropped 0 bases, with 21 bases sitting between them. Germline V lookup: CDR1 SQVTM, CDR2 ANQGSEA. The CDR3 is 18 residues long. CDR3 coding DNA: TGCAGCGTGGACGACCCCGGGACGGCAAGCTCTGGGGCCAACGTCCTGACTTTC. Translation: CSVDDPGTASSGANVLTF.

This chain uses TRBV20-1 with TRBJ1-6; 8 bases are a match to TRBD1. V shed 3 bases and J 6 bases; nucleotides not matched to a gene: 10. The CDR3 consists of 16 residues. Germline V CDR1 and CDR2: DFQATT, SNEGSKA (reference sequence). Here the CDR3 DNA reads TGCAGTGCTAGGGTCCAACAGGGGGACGCTAATTCACCCCTCCACTTT. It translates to CSARVQQGDANSPLHF.